The clone carrying this TCR beta chain has a handful of counts. Its specificity is not known. This specimen belongs to a study of cytomegalovirus exposure and HLA in healthy donors. The study, taken as a whole, reports: There were a few CMV-associated chains whose specificity for CMV antigens was confirmed in vitro.

The PCR made use of 60 Vbeta and 13 Jbeta primers. Clones were sequenced by immunoSEQ multiplex PCR, and TCRdb holds only the in-frame ones, with some missing. The sample includes some 140,000 clones, about 81% of them seen just once. The sequence derives from a woman aged 50 to 60 in good health and CMV-seropositive. The sequenced sample was PBMCs.

The CDR3 region is CASSVEGDPSGVTDTQYF. The DNA for the CDR3 is TGTGCCAGCAGCGTAGAGGGGGATCCTAGCGGGGTCACAGATACGCAGTATTTT. The chain links TRBV9 to TRBJ2-3, with 9 bases lining up with TRBD2. Germline-derived CDR1 and CDR2 are SGDLS and YYNGEE. Losses at the gene ends were 0 bases for V and 2 bases for J; bases not matched to a gene: 10. This CDR3 contains 18 residues.